What follows is one TCR beta chain and its context. The antigen remains undetermined. The sample originates from a study of cytomegalovirus exposure and HLA in healthy donors. The primer mix had 60 Vbeta and 13 Jbeta primers. In the authors' workflow: Per a later analysis, the number of unique TCR beta chains was approximately 73 million, of which some 9.9 million were shared. The table came from immunoSEQ multiplex PCR; TCRdb's copy has only in-frame clones and leaves some out. Clone size and V and J calls were adopted from that table, with D and trimming inferred from the DNA. The table includes some 190,000 clones, roughly 74% detected once. Study conclusions and caveats: What TCR beta sequences reportedly achieved was accurate prediction of HLA-A and HLA-B alleles in most subjects.

The clonotype was recovered from a woman aged 30 to 39 in good health and CMV-seropositive. Sequencing was performed on PBMCs.

The CDR3 nucleotides read TGTGCCAGCAGCGAGGGGATCGAAGGTGAAGCTTTCTTT. Amino acids: CASSEGIEGEAFF. J is TRBJ1-1 and V is TRBV9; perhaps TRBD1 as D (5 bases). CDR3 length: 13 amino acids. Looked up from germline, CDR1 is SGDLS and CDR2 is YYNGEE. Trimming stripped 3 bases from V and 7 bases from J, with 13 bases between.